A selection of T cell receptor beta chains follows, all from one sample in a study of blood T cell repertoires in COVID-19. Libraries were prepared by immunoSEQ multiplex PCR; TCRdb keeps only in-frame clonotypes and omits some of them. The sample lists a few hundred thousand clones, 80% to 90% occurring once. Sequences were obtained from peripheral blood. The source of these receptors is a woman aged 50 to 60 who had recovered from COVID-19. Each CDR3 is given with its conserved first and last residue. Fields, in order: V gene, clone size, J gene, CDR3 length, D gene, CDR3 DNA, CDR3 protein. D genes are given only for firm matches. Part of the rows lack a size; the others show once, few, many or a class for expanded clones.

TRBV5-1	NA	TRBJ1-1	15	TRBD1	TGCGCCAGCAGCTTAACGGGACAGGTAAACACTGAAGCTTTCTTT	CASSLTGQVNTEAFF
TRBV7-2	NA	TRBJ2-5	16	NA	TGTGCCAGCAGCTCCCGCCGAGGGGGGGGTCCAGAGACCCAGTACTTC	CASSSRRGGGPETQYF
TRBV19	NA	TRBJ1-4	16	TRBD1	TGTGCCAGTAGTGCCCCCCGGAGGGGGCATTTAGAAAAACTGTTTTTT	CASSAPRRGHLEKLFF
TRBV28	once	TRBJ1-2	17	TRBD1	TGTGCCAGCAGACTTTGGGGGACAGGGGTCTCCTTCTATGGCTACACCTTC	CASRLWGTGVSFYGYTF
TRBV7-9	many	TRBJ2-1	15	TRBD2	TGTGCCAGCAGCTTAATAGCGGGAGGAGGGGATGAGCAGTTCTTC	CASSLIAGGGDEQFF
TRBV6-1	NA	TRBJ2-3	15	TRBD1	TGTGCCAGCAGTGACGGATGGCAGGGGGTAGATACGCAGTATTTT	CASSDGWQGVDTQYF
TRBV30	NA	TRBJ2-5	14	NA	TGTGCCTGGAGCGGTAGTAGGGGTGGAGAGACCCAGTACTTC	CAWSGSRGGETQYF
TRBV20-1	NA	TRBJ1-5	14	NA	TGCAGTGCTAGTTCTTGGAGTACTGATCAGCCCCAGCATTTT	CSASSWSTDQPQHF
TRBV10-1	NA	TRBJ1-1	11	NA	TGCGCCCCCTTGGGGGGTCCCGAAGCTTTCTTT	CAPLGGPEAFF
TRBV3-1/TRBV3-2	medium-sized	TRBJ2-3	15	TRBD2	TGTGCCAGCAGCCCCTCGGGGGGGCTCGCAGATACGCAGTATTTT	CASSPSGGLADTQYF
TRBV9	once	TRBJ2-1	17	TRBD1	TGTGCCAGCAGCGTAGCAGCGACAGGGAGCTCCTACAATGAGCAGTTCTTC	CASSVAATGSSYNEQFF
TRBV5-1	NA	TRBJ1-3	15	NA	TGCGCCAGCACCCCCTCGGGGGACCCGGGAAACACCATATATTTT	CASTPSGDPGNTIYF
TRBV28	NA	TRBJ1-2	11	NA	TGTGCCAGCAGTCAAAACTATGGCTACACCTTC	CASSQNYGYTF
TRBV3-1/TRBV3-2	NA	TRBJ2-7	14	TRBD2	TGTGCCAGCAGCCAAGCGGGAGGGCTCAACGAGCAGTACTTC	CASSQAGGLNEQYF
TRBV7-9	NA	TRBJ2-5	16	TRBD2	TGTGCCAGCAGCTTGGGACTAGCGGGAGTGGCAGAGACCCAGTACTTC	CASSLGLAGVAETQYF
TRBV7-8	NA	TRBJ2-1	12	NA	TGTGCCAGCAGCCCCACAGGTTATGAGCAGTTCTTC	CASSPTGYEQFF
TRBV7-2	NA	TRBJ2-1	18	TRBD2	TGTGCCAGCAATCCTCCGGGACTAGCGGGAGGGGGTTACAATGAGCAGTTCTTC	CASNPPGLAGGGYNEQFF
TRBV9	NA	TRBJ2-1	16	TRBD2	TGTGCCAGCAGCGTAGGACTAGCGGGGGTTTACAATGAGCAGTTCTTC	CASSVGLAGVYNEQFF
TRBV6-2/TRBV6-3	many	TRBJ2-4	17	NA	TGTGCCAGCAGTTCTGTCTCCAAGACAGTGTCCAAAAACATTCAGTACTTC	CASSSVSKTVSKNIQYF
TRBV15	NA	TRBJ1-4	14	NA	TGTGCCACCAGCAGAGATAGGGAGCGGGAAAAACTGTTTTTT	CATSRDREREKLFF
TRBV7-2	NA	TRBJ1-3	15	NA	TGTGCCAGCAGCTCAAACAGGGTACTTGGAAACACCATATATTTT	CASSSNRVLGNTIYF
TRBV7-2	NA	TRBJ2-3	15	TRBD2	TGTGCCAGCAGCTGGACTAGCGAAGTCACAGATACGCAGTATTTT	CASSWTSEVTDTQYF
TRBV30	NA	TRBJ1-1	15	NA	TGTGCCTGGACCCTGCTTATGACAGGGAACACTGAAGCTTTCTTT	CAWTLLMTGNTEAFF
TRBV28	NA	TRBJ1-4	13	NA	TGTGCCAGCAGTGGGGGAGGGGGAGAAAAACTGTTTTTT	CASSGGGGEKLFF
TRBV18	few	TRBJ1-5	14	NA	TGTGCCAGCTCACCACTTCAGGGGAATCAGCCCCAGCATTTT	CASSPLQGNQPQHF
TRBV2	few	TRBJ2-5	16	TRBD1	TGTGCCAGCAGTGGACCGACAGGGGGCCTGGGAGAGACCCAGTACTTC	CASSGPTGGLGETQYF
TRBV2	NA	TRBJ2-2	17	TRBD2	TGTGCCAGCAGTGAAGGTCTAGCGGGGGTTTCGACCGGGGAGCTGTTTTTT	CASSEGLAGVSTGELFF
TRBV28	NA	TRBJ2-1	10	NA	TGTGCCAGCGCGAACAGGGAAGCGTTCTTC	CASANREAFF
TRBV5-6	NA	TRBJ1-2	15	NA	TGTGCCAGCACCCTCCGGTATAGCGGCGACTATGGCTACACCTTC	CASTLRYSGDYGYTF
TRBV4-3	few	TRBJ1-2	16	NA	TGCGCCAGCAGCCGAAGTCGCGGGGGCACTAACTATGGCTACACCTTC	CASSRSRGGTNYGYTF
TRBV28	NA	TRBJ1-2	12	TRBD1	TGTGCCAGCAGCCCGGACAGGTTTGGCTACACCTTC	CASSPDRFGYTF